One and the same sample provided the 4 T cell receptor beta chains below, sequenced in a study of T cell responses to AZD1222 COVID-19 vaccine. Clones were read by immunoSEQ multiplex PCR, and TCRdb kept only the in-frame ones, dropping some. This sample has about 120,000 clones, with just over 85% found just once. This sample comprised peripheral blood, obtained on day 0 of AZD1222 vaccination. All receptors come from an adult in good health.

The chain uses TRBV7-2 and TRBJ2-1, with 9 bases aligning to TRBD1. The CDR3 has 15 residues. V dropped 5 bases and J dropped 6; count of bases not matched to a gene: 8. Germline lookup yields CDR1 SGHTA and CDR2 FQGNSA. The CDR3 bases are TGTGCCAGCAGCCCGGGACAGGGTAGAGTCAATGAGCAGTTCTTC. Translation: CASSPGQGRVNEQFF.

The V and J genes are TRBV15 and TRBJ2-7, with D perhaps matching TRBD1 (5 bases). Trimming left V 1 base short and J 4 bases short, with 11 bases between. Germline V gene data show CDR1 as LNHNV and CDR2 as YYDKDF (reference sequence). The CDR3 contains 14 residues. CDR3 protein: CATSRGPGSYEQYF. The CDR3 bases are TGTGCCACCAGCAGAGGTCCAGGGTCTTACGAGCAGTACTTC.

This chain connects TRBV9 to TRBJ2-5; D remains unclear. The ends were cut back, 0 bases at V and 1 base at J, with 10 bases in the middle. The CDR3 extends over 15 amino acids. Per germline, CDR1 SGDLS and CDR2 YYNGEE. The chain's CDR3 is CASSVAPETQETQYF. Here the CDR3 DNA reads TGTGCCAGCAGCGTAGCTCCTGAGACCCAAGAGACCCAGTACTTC.

The rearrangement joins TRBV28 to TRBJ2-1; D is uncertain. This CDR3 is 11 amino acids long. Trimming removed 5 bases from V and 6 bases from J, with 5 bases in between. The germline gives CDR1 MDHEN, CDR2 SYDVKM. The DNA of the CDR3 is TGTGCCAGCAGTGGAACCAATGAGCAGTTCTTC. It translates to CASSGTNEQFF. Complete variable domain (other parts from reference TRBV28 and TRBJ2-1): DVKVTQSSRYLVKRTGEKVFLECVQDMDHENMFWYRQDPGLGLRLIYFSYDVKMKEKGDIPEGYSVSREKKERFSLILESASTNQTSMYLCASSGTNEQFFGPGTRLTVL.